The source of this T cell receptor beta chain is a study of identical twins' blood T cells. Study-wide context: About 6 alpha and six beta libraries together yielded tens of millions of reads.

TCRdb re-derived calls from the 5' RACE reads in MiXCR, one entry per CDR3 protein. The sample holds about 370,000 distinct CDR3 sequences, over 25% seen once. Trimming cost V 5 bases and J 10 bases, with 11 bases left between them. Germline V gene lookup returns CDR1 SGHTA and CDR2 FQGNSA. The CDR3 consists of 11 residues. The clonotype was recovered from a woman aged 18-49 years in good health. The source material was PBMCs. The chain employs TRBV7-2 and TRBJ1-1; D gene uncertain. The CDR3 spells CASSTIRGAFF. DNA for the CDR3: TGTGCCAGCAGCACCATTCGAGGAGCTTTCTTT.